The 9 T cell receptor beta chains reported below all come from one sample, sequenced in a study of cytomegalovirus exposure and HLA in healthy donors. Primers: 60 Vbeta forward and 13 Jbeta reverse. TCRdb's copy holds only in-frame clones and misses some; the assay was immunoSEQ multiplex PCR. The sample yields about 110,000 clones, approximately 84% seen once. The specimen sequenced was PBMCs. The source is a man aged 50 to 60 in good health and CMV-seronegative.

J is TRBJ2-7 and V is TRBV13, with D maybe TRBD2 (5 bases). The V end lost 5 bases, the J end lost 7 bases, and 15 bases lay between the germline ends. The CDR3 sequence is 13 residues long. Per the germline V gene, CDR1 is PRHDT and CDR2 is FYEKMQ (reference sequence). The CDR3 DNA sequence: TGTGCCAGCAGCCCACGGACTTATGGGGAGCAGTACTTC. Translating it yields CASSPRTYGEQYF.

The V and J genes are TRBV28 and TRBJ1-3, with D possibly being TRBD1 (6 bases). Germline lookup yields CDR1 MDHEN and CDR2 SYDVKM. The CDR3 has 15 residues. V was pared by 8 bases and J by 1 base, with 15 bases between. Here the CDR3 reads CASGEGVKSGNTIYF. Written as DNA, the CDR3 is TGTGCCAGCGGGGAGGGGGTGAAGTCTGGAAACACCATATATTTT. The variable domain in full, with the rest retrieved from reference TRBV28 and TRBJ1-3, is DVKVTQSSRYLVKRTGEKVFLECVQDMDHENMFWYRQDPGLGLRLIYFSYDVKMKEKGDIPEGYSVSREKKERFSLILESASTNQTSMYLCASGEGVKSGNTIYFGEGSWLTVV.

The chain links TRBV7-3 to TRBJ2-5; TRBD2 is a possible D gene (7 bases). Trimming took 1 base from V and 4 from J, leaving 16 bases between them. This CDR3 region has 16 residues. Germline loops: CDR1 SGHTA, CDR2 FQGTGA. CDR3 sequence reads: CASSLSVRGGGETQYF. CDR3 nucleotide sequence: TGTGCCAGCAGCTTAAGCGTCAGGGGCGGGGGAGAGACCCAGTACTTC.

The chain recombines TRBV29-1 with TRBJ2-1; 11 bases are a match to TRBD2. Per germline, CDR1 SQVTM and CDR2 ANQGSEA. V was pared by 7 bases and J by 9 bases, with 8 bases of the junction left unmatched. The CDR3 loop spans 13 amino acids. CDR3 DNA: TGCAGCGATAGCGGGAGGGCGGCTAGTGAGCAGTTCTTC. Amino acids: CSDSGRAASEQFF.

The V and J genes are TRBV7-8 and TRBJ2-5; 8 bases agree with TRBD1. With 1 base clipped from V and 4 bases from J, the junction kept 8 bases outside the gene matches. Germline lookup yields CDR1 SGHVS and CDR2 FQNEAQ. This CDR3 region has 16 residues. CDR3 DNA: TGTGCCAGCAGCTTAGTTGACCGACAGGGGCGAGAGACCCAGTACTTC. Amino acids: CASSLVDRQGRETQYF.

This chain's CDR3 is CSVFRPGGVGETQYF. The CDR3 bases are TGCAGCGTTTTCCGGCCGGGGGGTGTTGGAGAGACCCAGTACTTC. This sequence joins TRBV29-1 and TRBJ2-5, with 7 bases lining up with TRBD2. Trimming at V came to 5 bases and at J to 4 bases, leaving 13 bases not matched to a gene. There are 15 residues in the CDR3. Per germline, CDR1 SQVTM and CDR2 ANQGSEA.

This chain joins TRBV7-2 and TRBJ2-5, with a possible D match to TRBD2 (5 bases). The germline V gene encodes CDR1 SGHTA and CDR2 FQGNSA. Trimming removed 5 bases at V and 2 bases at J, with 6 bases between. The CDR3 extends over 12 amino acids. The CDR3 region has the DNA TGTGCCAGCAGCCCGGGACAAGAGACCCAGTACTTC. This codes for CASSPGQETQYF.

The chain combines TRBV4-3 with TRBJ2-5; 10 bases are a match to TRBD2. The closer fit of TRBJ2-7 to the DNA end suggests the J call may be wrong. Germline V gives CDR1 LGHNA, CDR2 YSLEER. This CDR3 region has 15 residues. DNA of the CDR3: TGCGCCAGCAGCCATACGACTAGCGGGCCCTACGAGCAGTACTTC. Protein sequence: CASSHTTSGPYEQYF.

The rearrangement joins TRBV27 to TRBJ1-1, with D possibly TRBD1 on 5 matching bases. This CDR3 has 15 amino acids. Trimming took off 2 bases at V and 1 base at J, with 11 bases between the two ends. Looked up from germline, CDR1 is MNHEY and CDR2 is SMNVEV (reference sequence). CDR3 DNA sequence: TGTGCCAGCAGTTTACAGGGCGTAGAGAACACTGAAGCTTTCTTT. Its protein product is CASSLQGVENTEAFF.